Reported below is one T cell receptor (beta chain). This sample was taken from a study of T cell changes during pregnancy in multiple sclerosis. The ends were cut back, 2 bases at V and 6 bases at J, with 20 bases in the middle. Germline V gene data show CDR1 as KGHSH and CDR2 as LQKENI. The CDR3 totals 16 residues. Assay used: immunoSEQ multiplex PCR; TCRdb lists only in-frame clones, some missing. This sample has approximately 100,000 clones, with more than 80% found just once. The receptor was derived from a female donor with multiple sclerosis, enrolled in a pregnancy study. The rearrangement links TRBV18 to TRBJ2-7; possibly TRBD2 for D (7 bases). Sequencing used peripheral blood, obtained before pregnancy. The CDR3 loop reads CASSPRGLGGASEQYF. CDR3 DNA sequence: TGTGCCAGCTCACCAAGAGGTTTGGGGGGGGCGAGCGAGCAGTACTTC.